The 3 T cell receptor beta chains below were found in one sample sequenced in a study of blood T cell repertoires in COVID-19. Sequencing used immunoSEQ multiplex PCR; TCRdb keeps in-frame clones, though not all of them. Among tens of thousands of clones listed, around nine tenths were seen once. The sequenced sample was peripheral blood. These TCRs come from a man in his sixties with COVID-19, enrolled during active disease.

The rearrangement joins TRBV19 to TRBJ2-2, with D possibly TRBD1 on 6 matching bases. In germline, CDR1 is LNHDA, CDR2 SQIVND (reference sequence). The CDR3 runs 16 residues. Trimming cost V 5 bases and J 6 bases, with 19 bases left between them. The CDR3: CASSRAWGRLAGELFF. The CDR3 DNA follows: TGTGCCAGTAGTCGGGCTTGGGGGCGTTTGGCCGGGGAGCTGTTTTTT.

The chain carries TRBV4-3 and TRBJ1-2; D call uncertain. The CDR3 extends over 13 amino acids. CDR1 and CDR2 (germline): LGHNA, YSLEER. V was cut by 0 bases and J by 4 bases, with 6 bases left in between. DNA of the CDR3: TGCGCCAGCAGCCAAGAGGCCTTCTATGGCTACACCTTC. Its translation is CASSQEAFYGYTF.

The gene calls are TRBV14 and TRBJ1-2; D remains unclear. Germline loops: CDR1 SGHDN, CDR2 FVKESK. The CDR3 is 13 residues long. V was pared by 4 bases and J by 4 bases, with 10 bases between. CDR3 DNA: TGTGCCAGCAGCCTGGGCAGTGGCTATGGCTACACCTTC. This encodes CASSLGSGYGYTF.